This passage covers 28 T cell receptor beta chains from one sample sequenced in a study of blood T cell repertoires in COVID-19 (dated by TCRdb to 2018 to 2021). Libraries came from the immunoSEQ multiplex PCR assay. TCRdb provides this immuneACCESS table in a form limited to in-frame rearrangements. Some clones are lacking; in checked studies, under half of them reflect an unresolved V gene, and why the rest are absent is not known. In this sample the table shows over 85,000 clones, more than 90% of which occur a single time. Of the sample, 1.9% falls within the top ten clones. The sample was peripheral blood. The receptors originated from a woman in her 50s with COVID-19, enrolled during active disease.

The CDR3 coding sequence is TGCGCCAGCAGTGAGTTGATCGGGTACCCCCCTTACGAGCAGTACTTC. It specifies CASSELIGYPPYEQYF. V is TRBV10-2 and J is TRBJ2-7, with D uncertain. Looked up from germline, CDR1 is WSHSY and CDR2 is SAAADI. The ends were cut back, 1 base at V and 4 bases at J, with 17 bases in the middle. This CDR3 has 16 amino acids.

The CDR3 DNA sequence: TGTGCCAGCAGCTCGTTCGGGACAGGGTATTTTGGCTACACCTTC. It translates to CASSSFGTGYFGYTF. The chain carries TRBV5-6 and TRBJ1-2, with 9 positions matching TRBD1. Germline-derived CDR1 and CDR2 are SGHDT and YYEEEE. This CDR3 has 15 amino acids. V shed 3 bases, J shed 7 bases, and the junction held 10 bases outside the gene matches. The variable domain in full, completed from reference TRBV5-6 and TRBJ1-2, reads DAGVTQSPTHLIKTRGQQVTLRCSPKSGHDTVSWYQQALGQGPQFIFQYYEEEERQRGNFPDRFSGHQFPNYSSELNVNALLLGDSALYLCASSSFGTGYFGYTFGSGTRLTVV.

V and J are TRBV21-1 and TRBJ2-1; the table gives TRBD2 as D, unverified against the DNA. TRBV21-1 is tagged as a pseudogene. CDR3 length equals 21 residues. The CDR3: CASSKMIRGLAGDRPRDEQFF. CDR3 DNA: TGTGCCAGCAGCAAAATGATTCGAGGACTAGCGGGGGATCGACCCAGGGATGAGCAGTTCTTC.

V usage is TRBV24-1 and J usage is TRBJ2-1; 8 nucleotides agree with TRBD2. The CDR3 has 21 amino acids. Unmatched junction bases numbered 18, after V lost 3 bases and J lost 0 bases. CDR1 KGHDR and CDR2 SFDVKD come from the germline V gene. The CDR3 nucleotides read TGTGCCACCAGTGATGCATTTCCTAAGCGGGGGACCCCGAGCTCCTACAATGAGCAGTTCTTC. Protein sequence: CATSDAFPKRGTPSSYNEQFF.

The gene calls are TRBV5-5 and TRBJ2-3; D not certain. Trimming stripped 0 bases from V and 0 bases from J, with 8 bases between. The CDR3 totals 15 residues. CDR1 is SGHKS and CDR2 is YYEKEE in the germline V gene (reference sequence). Written as DNA, the CDR3 is TGTGCCAGCAGCTTGGGTCTACCCAGCACAGATACGCAGTATTTT. The encoded protein is CASSLGLPSTDTQYF.

V and J are TRBV13 and TRBJ2-4; TRBD1 aligns across 7 bases. Germline CDR1 is PRHDT and CDR2 is FYEKMQ (reference sequence). The CDR3 covers 15 residues. With V trimmed by 5 bases and J by 3 bases, 7 bases remained unmatched. This chain's CDR3 is CASSAGGVIKNIQYF. The CDR3 DNA sequence: TGTGCCAGCAGCGCAGGGGGAGTCATCAAAAACATTCAGTACTTC.

V and J are TRBV15 and TRBJ2-5; TRBD1 is a possible D gene (6 bases). Trimming removed 3 bases at V and 5 bases at J, with 16 bases between. This CDR3 has 15 residues. Germline CDR1 reads LNHNV; CDR2 reads YYDKDF (reference sequence). The CDR3 protein is CATSSPSTGGETQYF. CDR3 DNA sequence: TGTGCCACCAGCAGCCCATCGACAGGCGGGGAGACCCAGTACTTC. Full variable domain (rest looked up from reference TRBV15 and TRBJ2-5): DAMVIQNPRYQVTQFGKPVTLSCSQTLNHNVMYWYQQKSSQAPKLLFHYYDKDFNNEADTPDNFQSRRPNTSFCFLDIRSPGLGDTAMYLCATSSPSTGGETQYFGPGTRLLVL.

V gene TRBV21-1 combines with J gene TRBJ1-6. TRBV21-1 is deemed a pseudogene. This CDR3 is built from 22 residues. As DNA, the CDR3 is TGTCCCAGCAGCAAACCCGGGGGGGAGGGGGAACCCCTGAAGTCCTATAATTCACCCCTCCACTTT. Encoded protein: CPSSKPGGEGEPLKSYNSPLHF.

This clone was picked up one time. V is TRBV28 and J is TRBJ2-7, with D possibly being TRBD2 (5 bases). Per the germline V gene, CDR1 is MDHEN and CDR2 is SYDVKM. The V end was cut by 5 bases, the J end by 4 bases, with 21 bases between. The CDR3 runs 16 residues. In DNA, the CDR3 is TGTGCCAGCAGTGGGAGAGGAACCAAATCGAAATACGAGCAGTACTTC. This encodes CASSGRGTKSKYEQYF.

The V gene is TRBV2, the J gene TRBJ1-2; D possibly corresponds to TRBD1 (6 bases). Between the trimmed V and J ends, which lost 7 bases and 5 bases, there was a span of 11 bases. The CDR3 is made up of 12 amino acids. Germline CDR1 and CDR2: SNHLY and FYNNEI. CDR3 nucleotides: TGTGCCAGCAAGAGACAGGTTTATGGCTACACCTTC. It is translated as CASKRQVYGYTF.

This rearrangement joins TRBV7-9 to TRBJ2-1, with 12 bases aligning to TRBD2. This CDR3 is built from 15 residues. V trimming: 5 bases; J trimming: 8 bases; junction bases outside the gene matches: 7. Germline V gives CDR1 SEHNR, CDR2 FQNEAQ (reference sequence). The CDR3, as DNA: TGTGCCAGCAGCGACGGGACTAGCGGGCCTGATGAGCAGTTCTTC. It codes for CASSDGTSGPDEQFF.

The chain employs TRBV6-2 or TRBV6-3 and TRBJ1-1; TRBD1 aligns across 9 bases. V dropped 5 bases and J dropped 12; count of bases not matched to a gene: 7. Per the germline V gene, CDR1 is MNHEY and CDR2 is SVGEGT. The CDR3 is made up of 12 amino acids. This chain's CDR3 is CASSTGQGRTFF. The DNA of the CDR3 is TGTGCCAGCAGTACCGGACAGGGGCGAACTTTCTTT.

The chain uses TRBV30 and TRBJ1-2; D gene ambiguous. Per the germline V gene, CDR1 is GTSNPN and CDR2 is SVGIG (reference sequence). V was clipped by 0 bases and J by 7 bases, with 12 bases between them. CDR3 size: 13 residues. CDR3: CAWSVAGFGGYTF. CDR3 DNA: TGTGCCTGGAGTGTTGCAGGATTCGGTGGCTACACCTTC.

The chain has TRBV7-2 and TRBJ1-2; tentatively, D is TRBD1 (5 bases). The germline gives CDR1 SGHTA, CDR2 FQGNSA. Deletions cut 2 bases from V and 3 bases from J, with 10 bases between. This CDR3 spans 14 amino acids. CDR3 nucleotide sequence: TGTGCCAGCAGCTTACTCCCGGGGGACTATGGCTACACCTTC. As protein: CASSLLPGDYGYTF. Drawing the rest from reference TRBV7-2 and TRBJ1-2, the complete variable domain is GAGVSQSPSNKVTEKGKDVELRCDPISGHTALYWYRQSLGQGLEFLIYFQGNSAPDKSGLPSDRFSAERTGGSVSTLTIQRTQQEDSAVYLCASSLLPGDYGYTFGSGTRLTVV.

The V gene is TRBV5-1, the J gene TRBJ1-4, with a possible D match to TRBD1 (6 bases). Between the trimmed V and J ends, which lost 0 bases and 7 bases, there was a span of 13 bases. CDR3 length: 15 residues. Germline CDR1 is SGHRS and CDR2 is YFSETQ. The chain's CDR3 is CASSLEQGGSEKLFF. CDR3 coding DNA: TGCGCCAGCAGCTTGGAACAGGGCGGGTCTGAAAAACTGTTTTTT.

The J gene is TRBJ1-2, the V gene TRBV27; D may be TRBD1 (5 bases). V was shortened by 5 bases and J by 8 bases, with 15 bases between the two germline ends. The CDR3 extends over 13 amino acids. Per germline, CDR1 MNHEY and CDR2 SMNVEV (reference sequence). CDR3 sequence (DNA): TGTGCCAGCAGTGCTACGGGGGTACGGGGCTACACCTTC. This translates into CASSATGVRGYTF.

This chain joins TRBV2 and TRBJ2-6; TRBD2 is a possible D gene (5 bases). There are 14 residues in the CDR3. Per the germline V gene, CDR1 is SNHLY and CDR2 is FYNNEI. V lost 5 bases and J 1 base, leaving 6 bases between the germline ends. The CDR3: CASSRESGANVLTF. CDR3 coding DNA: TGTGCCAGCAGTAGGGAGTCTGGGGCCAACGTCCTGACTTTC.

V usage is TRBV28 and J usage is TRBJ1-3; 9 bases map to TRBD1. With 6 bases clipped from V and 4 bases from J, the junction kept 4 bases outside the gene matches. CDR3 size: 14 residues. Per the germline V gene, CDR1 is MDHEN and CDR2 is SYDVKM. The CDR3 DNA reads as TGTGCCAGCAGGACGACAGGGGGAGGAAACACCATATATTTT. This sequence encodes CASRTTGGGNTIYF.

The J gene is TRBJ2-7, the V gene TRBV10-3; the D is unclear. CDR1 ENHRY and CDR2 SYGVKD come from the germline V gene. The CDR3 totals 15 residues. V was trimmed by 3 bases and J by 1 base, leaving 13 bases between them. The CDR3 sequence is CAISDPVKRSYEQYV. The CDR3 DNA reads as TGTGCCATCAGTGACCCCGTGAAGCGTTCCTACGAGCAGTACGTC.

The chain uses TRBV11-2 and TRBJ1-6; 9 nucleotides line up with TRBD1. Per the germline V gene, CDR1 is SGHAT and CDR2 is FQNNGV. The CDR3 sequence is 14 residues long. With 6 bases clipped from V and 7 bases from J, the junction kept 4 bases outside the gene matches. The CDR3 sequence: CASRLDRGNSPLHF. CDR3 nucleotide sequence: TGTGCCAGCAGGCTAGACAGGGGGAATTCACCCCTCCACTTT.

The J gene is TRBJ1-5, the V gene TRBV6-6, with D possibly being TRBD1 (6 bases). Trimming removed 6 bases from V and 5 bases from J, with 11 bases in between. There are 13 residues in the CDR3. CDR1 MNHNY and CDR2 SVGAGI come from the germline V gene (reference sequence). CDR3 bases: TGTGCCAGCAGGAGACAGGACTATCAGCCCCAGCATTTT. Translating gives CASRRQDYQPQHF.

The chain is built from TRBV24-1 and TRBJ2-3, with TRBD2 identical over 8 bases. V was pared by 2 bases and J by 5 bases, with 5 bases of the junction left unmatched. The CDR3 has 15 residues. The germline CDR1 and CDR2 sequences are KGHDR and SFDVKD. The CDR3 spells CATSDYRGGLDTQYF. The CDR3, as DNA: TGTGCCACCAGTGATTACCGGGGGGGCTTAGATACGCAGTATTTT.

The gene calls are TRBV6-1 and TRBJ1-1, with D possibly TRBD1 on 6 matching bases. CDR3 length equals 14 residues. V lost 0 bases and J 5 bases, leaving 10 bases between the germline ends. Germline CDR1 and CDR2: MNHNS and SASEGT. The CDR3 sequence is CASSEAGAWTEAFF. CDR3 DNA: TGTGCCAGCAGTGAAGCGGGGGCTTGGACTGAAGCTTTCTTT.

The chain is built from TRBV19 and TRBJ1-2; D unresolved. The CDR3 spans 14 residues. V lost 1 base and J lost 2, with 8 bases in between. Germline loops: CDR1 LNHDA, CDR2 SQIVND (reference sequence). The CDR3 loop is CASSIGPANYGYTF. CDR3 in DNA: TGTGCCAGTAGTATAGGGCCAGCGAACTATGGCTACACCTTC.

This chain connects TRBV7-2 to TRBJ2-3; 9 bases map to TRBD2. Germline V gene data show CDR1 as SGHTA and CDR2 as FQGNSA. The CDR3 is 15 residues long. J was trimmed by 5 bases and V by 5 bases; bases with no gene match: 8. CDR3 region: CASSPQAGGGDTQYF. The CDR3 DNA reads as TGTGCCAGCAGCCCGCAAGCGGGGGGAGGAGATACGCAGTATTTT.

Here the CDR3 reads CASKMTGMNTEAFF. The CDR3 bases are TGTGCCAGTAAGATGACGGGGATGAACACTGAAGCTTTCTTT. The genes are TRBV19 and TRBJ1-1; no firm D call. Germline lookup yields CDR1 LNHDA and CDR2 SQIVND (reference sequence). V gave up 7 bases and J gave up 0 bases, with 12 bases separating them. This CDR3 is 14 amino acids long.

The chain combines TRBV10-1 with TRBJ2-1; 10 bases line up with TRBD2. Looked up from germline, CDR1 is WNHNN and CDR2 is SYGVQD (reference sequence). Trimming removed 8 bases from V and 1 base from J; junction bases left unmatched: 8. The CDR3 extends over 16 amino acids. CDR3 bases: TGCGCCAGCGGGACAGTAGCGGGGGGATCCTACAATGAGCAGTTCTTC. Protein: CASGTVAGGSYNEQFF.

A remark on this clone: At one end the junction does not follow the germline gene, possibly because of a read error. The sample carries other DNA sequences with the same CDR3. The chain has TRBV28 and TRBJ1-1, with a weak D call TRBD1 (6 bases). This CDR3 is 15 amino acids long. Germline loops: CDR1 MDHEN, CDR2 SYDVKM. CDR3 amino acids: CASSPPDRPNTEAFF. The CDR3 bases are TGTGCCAGCAGTCCCCCAGACAGGCCGAACACTGAAGCCTTCTTT.